Below, 8 T cell receptor beta chains from the same sample are listed, as sequenced in a study of vaccination effects on CD4 cells after COVID-19. Antigen-specific CD4+ T cells were expanded (with viral peptide pools) by the ViraFEST assay ahead of sequencing. At the end of 9 to 11 days of culture, CD4+ T cells were isolated. Vaccination of participants consisted of two doses of either the BNT162b2 or mRNA-1273 vaccine. These receptors have no known antigen. Repertoires were generated with immunoSEQ multiplex PCR, while TCRdb's copy carries only in-frame clones and drops some. The table has tens of thousands of clones, around four fifths seen once. The sequenced sample was CD4+ T cells from PBMCs cultured with HCoV-OC43 spike peptides, obtained after COVID-19 vaccination. Subset reported: HCoV-OC43 spike overlapping peptide pool stimulation. These TCRs come from a human donor who received a COVID-19 vaccine.

This chain connects TRBV5-1 to TRBJ2-2; D remains ambiguous. Germline values: CDR1 SGHRS, CDR2 YFSETQ. The CDR3 spans 15 residues. V lost 1 base and J lost 6, with 13 bases in between. CDR3 amino acids: CASSLLPHPSGELFF. Here the CDR3 DNA reads TGCGCCAGCAGCTTGCTGCCCCATCCATCCGGGGAGCTGTTTTTT. The full variable domain, rest sourced from reference TRBV5-1 and TRBJ2-2, is KAGVTQTPRYLIKTRGQQVTLSCSPISGHRSVSWYQQTPGQGLQFLFEYFSETQRNKGNFPGRFSGRQFSNSRSEMNVSTLELGDSALYLCASSLLPHPSGELFFGEGSRLTVL.

The chain is built from TRBV6-5 and TRBJ1-4; D may be TRBD1 (5 bases). The CDR3 extends over 13 amino acids. Germline CDR1 reads MNHEY; CDR2 reads SVGAGI. Trimming removed 8 bases from V and 3 bases from J, with 10 bases in between. The CDR3 nucleotides are TGTGCCAGCCGCGGGGCAGCTAATGAAAAACTGTTTTTT. Its protein product is CASRGAANEKLFF.

The chain links TRBV6-2 or TRBV6-3 to TRBJ2-7; 8 bases are shared with TRBD1. The V gene end was trimmed by 2 bases and the J gene end by 0 bases; junction bases not matched to a gene: 3. From germline, CDR1 is MNHEY and CDR2 SVGEGT. The CDR3 is made up of 15 amino acids. Here the CDR3 DNA reads TGTGCCAGCAGTTACGAACAGGGGGTCTCCTACGAGCAGTACGTC. Translating it yields CASSYEQGVSYEQYV.

The gene calls are TRBV3-1 (or the pseudogene TRBV3-2) and TRBJ2-1, with D unclear. Germline-derived CDR1 and CDR2 are LGHDT and YNNKEL (reference sequence). Trimming stripped 4 bases from V and 6 bases from J, with 10 bases between. The CDR3 has 13 residues. As DNA, the CDR3 is TGTGCCAGCAGCCGTTGGGATAGCAATGAGCAGTTCTTC. Its protein is CASSRWDSNEQFF.

This chain uses TRBV24-1 with TRBJ2-7; D gene unclear. This CDR3 has 14 amino acids. The V and J ends lost 9 bases and 2 bases respectively, with 16 bases between them. Germline assignment: CDR1 KGHDR and CDR2 SFDVKD. The CDR3 DNA follows: TGTGCCACCCGTGCACGTGGGAACCCCTACGAGCAGTACGTC. Protein: CATRARGNPYEQYV.

The chain has TRBV4-2 and TRBJ2-3; possibly TRBD1 or TRBD2 for D (5 bases each). CDR1 LGHNA and CDR2 YNFKEQ come from the germline V gene. The CDR3 runs 15 residues. V was shortened by 0 bases and J by 8 bases, with 15 bases between the two germline ends. CDR3 sequence reads: CASSQDRDGARTQYF. CDR3 DNA sequence: TGTGCCAGCAGCCAAGATCGGGATGGGGCTCGTACGCAGTATTTT.

In its sample, this clone was seen once. This chain connects TRBV6-5 to TRBJ1-2; weak D call: TRBD1 (6 bases). The CDR3 runs 14 residues. Germline V gene data show CDR1 as MNHEY and CDR2 as SVGAGI. Trimming left V 3 bases short and J 4 bases short, with 12 bases between. The CDR3 nucleotides are TGTGCCAGCAGTTATCGACAGGCCAGCTATGGCTACACCTTC. Its protein product is CASSYRQASYGYTF.

The CDR3, as DNA: TGCGCCAGCAGCCAAGAACAGTTGGATCAGCCCCAGCATTTT. Residues: CASSQEQLDQPQHF. This rearrangement joins TRBV4-1 to TRBJ1-5; D call uncertain. CDR3 size: 14 residues. The germline gives CDR1 MGHRA, CDR2 YSYEKL. The V gene lost 0 bases and the J gene lost 5 bases, with 8 bases spanning the gap.